The 21 T cell receptor beta chains below all came from one sample that was sequenced in a study of molecular identifiers for immune sequencing clone quantification. One entry per CDR3 protein results from TCRdb running MiXCR on the PCR reads. The repertoire consists of some 580,000 distinct CDR3 sequences, with roughly 27% occurring once and the leading ten covering about 0.8%. Sequencing used naive CD8+ T cells from blood, with Jurkat cell RNA spiked in. Subset noted: FACS-sorted CD8+CD4-CCR7+CD45RA+ naive T cells. The receptors shown here come from a human donor in good health. Some libraries in this study had Jurkat cell RNA spiked in.

There are many counts of this clonotype. The genes are TRBV6-4 and TRBJ1-1; no firm D call. This CDR3 is built from 13 residues. V was clipped by 8 bases and J by 2 bases, with 12 bases between them. Germline loops: CDR1 MRHNA, CDR2 SNTAGT. CDR3 DNA sequence: TGTGCCAGCTTAGCCGAGGGTAACACTGAAGCTTTCTTT. It codes for CASLAEGNTEAFF.

J is TRBJ1-2 and V is TRBV6-2 or TRBV6-3; D might be TRBD1 (6 bases). Germline V gene data show CDR1 as MNHEY and CDR2 as SVGEGT. The CDR3 length is 15 residues. Trimming took off 7 bases at V and 1 base at J, with 16 bases between the two ends. CDR3 amino acids: CASTPVTGNNYGYTF. The CDR3 DNA reads as TGTGCCAGCACCCCGGTCACAGGGAATAACTATGGCTACACCTTC.

This clonotype was seen at least ten times. CDR3: CASRDRQETQYF. CDR3 bases: TGTGCTTCTCGGGACAGACAAGAGACCCAGTACTTC. The chain is built from TRBV7-6 and TRBJ2-5; 7 bases fit TRBD1. Germline CDR1 and CDR2: SGHVS and FNYEAQ. The length of the CDR3 is 12 residues.

This clonotype was picked up a small number of times. The chain recombines TRBV28 with TRBJ2-2; D is perhaps TRBD1 (5 bases). Germline CDR1 is MDHEN and CDR2 is SYDVKM. The CDR3 covers 14 residues. V shed 6 bases and J shed 4 bases, with 12 bases lying between them. The CDR3 coding sequence is TGTGCCAGCAGCCCAAGACAGTTCACCGGGGAGCTGTTTTTT. This gives the protein CASSPRQFTGELFF.

To note about this clonotype: With a much larger clone just one base away, this may be a read error. The V gene is TRBV11-1, the J gene TRBJ2-7; 14 bases match TRBD2. The J segment lost 1 base and the V segment lost 4 bases, leaving 3 bases of the junction unmatched. Germline V CDR1 and CDR2: SGHAT, FQDESV (reference sequence). This CDR3 region has 16 residues. In nucleotides, the CDR3 is TGTGCCAGCAGCTCCGGGACTAGCGGGAGTTCCTACGAGCAGTACTTC. Amino acids: CASSSGTSGSSYEQYF.

V usage is TRBV5-1 and J usage is TRBJ1-6; 9 bases match TRBD1. CDR3 length equals 15 residues. Germline CDR1 reads SGHRS; CDR2 reads YFSETQ. V dropped 4 bases and J dropped 8; count of bases not matched to a gene: 7. CDR3 sequence reads: CASSPGQGLDSPLHF. Written as DNA, the CDR3 is TGCGCCAGCAGCCCCGGACAGGGGTTGGATTCACCCCTCCACTTT.

This chain links TRBV7-3 with TRBJ2-1, with D possibly TRBD2 on 5 matching bases. With 5 bases removed from V and 0 bases from J, the gap between germline ends came to 11 bases. Germline lookup yields CDR1 SGHTA and CDR2 FQGTGA. This CDR3 contains 15 residues. CDR3 region: CASSAGGGSYNEQFF. The CDR3 coding sequence is TGTGCCAGCAGCGCCGGCGGAGGCTCCTACAATGAGCAGTTCTTC.

The chain has TRBV20-1 and TRBJ1-4, with no clear D. Germline values: CDR1 DFQATT, CDR2 SNEGSKA (reference sequence). V shed 2 bases and J shed 2 bases, with 15 bases lying between them. This CDR3 region has 16 residues. The CDR3 spells CSARPVRKTTNEKLFF. The CDR3 DNA sequence: TGCAGTGCTAGACCAGTCCGGAAAACCACTAATGAAAAACTGTTTTTT.

About this clonotype itself: This clone may be a read error of a much larger clone one base away. As the CDR3 is not closed by the conserved phenylalanine or tryptophan, this likely results from a read error. The V call is TRBV20-1, the J call TRBJ2-7, with D hard to call. Trimming stripped 1 base from V and 3 bases from J, with 10 bases between. Germline-derived CDR1 and CDR2 are DFQATT and SNEGSKA (reference sequence). The CDR3 runs to 13 residues. This CDR3 reads CSARVAGLYEQYS. In DNA form, the CDR3 reads TGCAGTGCTAGAGTGGCAGGCCTCTACGAGCAGTACTCC.

Regarding this clonotype: The CDR3 carries no conserved terminal phenylalanine or tryptophan, so it likely arises from a read error. The chain carries TRBV6-5 and TRBJ1-1; D unclear. The CDR3 covers 12 residues. V lost 11 bases and J lost 1, with 11 bases in between. CDR1 is MNHEY and CDR2 is SVGAGI in the germline V gene. The CDR3 sequence: CAPPLSNTEAFV. The CDR3, as DNA: TGTGCCCCCCCGCTATCGAACACTGAAGCTTTCGTT.

Here the CDR3 DNA reads TGTGCCAGCAGTTTGTGGGGCACAGGGTACAATGAGCAGTTCTTC. Its translation is CASSLWGTGYNEQFF. The chain is built from TRBV27 and TRBJ2-1, with D tentatively TRBD1 (6 bases). The CDR3 is 15 amino acids. The ends were cut back, 3 bases at V and 4 bases at J, with 13 bases in the middle. The germline gives CDR1 MNHEY, CDR2 SMNVEV (reference sequence).

Ten or more counts support this clonotype. Written as DNA, the CDR3 is TGTGCCAGCAGCTTACTAACGAACACCGGGGAGCTGTTTTTT. This gives the protein CASSLLTNTGELFF. The rearrangement joins TRBV7-2 to TRBJ2-2; D is unclear. Germline lookup yields CDR1 SGHTA and CDR2 FQGNSA. The CDR3 totals 14 residues. V was pared by 2 bases and J by 0 bases, with 4 bases between.

This clonotype was counted ten times or more. The chain has TRBV6-1 and TRBJ2-7, with 8 bases lining up with TRBD1. J gave up 3 bases and V 7 bases, and 5 bases lay outside the gene matches. Germline V gene data show CDR1 as MNHNS and CDR2 as SASEGT. This CDR3 spans 13 amino acids. For the CDR3, the DNA is TGTGCCAGCACCGGCGACAGGGGCTACGAGCAGTACTTC. Translating it yields CASTGDRGYEQYF.

Ten or more counts support this clonotype. The chain joins TRBV30 to TRBJ1-1, with TRBD1 matching 7 bases. Trimming cost V 0 bases and J 0 bases; bases outside gene matches: 4. This CDR3 comprises 15 residues. Germline CDR1 and CDR2: GTSNPN and SVGIG (reference sequence). This CDR3 reads CAWSVYRGLNTEAFF. The CDR3 DNA sequence: TGTGCCTGGAGTGTATACAGGGGACTGAACACTGAAGCTTTCTTT.

Details on this clonotype: A read error may be the cause here, since a much bigger clone is one base away. The CDR3 loop reads CSARAGYLLPQHF. The CDR3 nucleotides read TGCAGTGCTCGGGCCGGCTATTTGTTACCCCAGCATTTT. The V and J genes are TRBV20-1 and TRBJ1-5; no reliable D call. The CDR3 has 13 amino acids. Per the germline V gene, CDR1 is DFQATT and CDR2 is SNEGSKA (reference sequence). The ends were cut back, 5 bases at V and 10 bases at J, with 18 bases in the middle.

This clonotype was seen a few times. This chain connects TRBV6-5 to TRBJ2-1; TRBD1 aligns across 11 bases. The germline V gene encodes CDR1 MNHEY and CDR2 SVGAGI. This CDR3 comprises 16 residues. Trimming removed 0 bases from V and 7 bases from J; junction bases left unmatched: 5. CDR3: CASSYSGQGARNEQFF. As DNA, the CDR3 is TGTGCCAGCAGTTACTCAGGACAGGGGGCTAGGAATGAGCAGTTCTTC.

At least ten counts were recorded for this clonotype. This chain links TRBV4-3 with TRBJ2-1; D remains ambiguous. The ends were cut back, 0 bases at V and 13 bases at J, with 16 bases in the middle. The CDR3 length is 14 residues. The germline V gene has CDR1 LGHNA and CDR2 YSLEER. The DNA of the CDR3 is TGCGCCAGCAGCCAAGATCATCGTGGTCCCCTACAGTTCTTC. It specifies CASSQDHRGPLQFF.

This chain uses TRBV7-9 with TRBJ2-3, with a weak D call TRBD2 (5 bases). The germline V gene encodes CDR1 SEHNR and CDR2 FQNEAQ (reference sequence). Trimming stripped 7 bases from V and 4 bases from J, with 12 bases between. The CDR3 has 13 residues. In nucleotides, the CDR3 is TGTGCCAGCACCACTAGGTCGGCAGATACGCAGTATTTT. Its protein is CASTTRSADTQYF.

The count of this clonotype is one. This clone may be a read error of a much larger clone one base away. The chain uses TRBV2 and TRBJ1-6; weak D call: TRBD1 (5 bases). This CDR3 region has 16 residues. V lost 3 bases, J lost 14 bases, and 23 bases lay in between. The germline CDR1 and CDR2 sequences are SNHLY and FYNNEI. In DNA, the CDR3 is TGTGCCAGCAGTGATGTGTCGGGACCGGCCATGTCTGCCCTCCACTTT. It translates to CASSDVSGPAMSALHF.

This clonotype was picked up many times. The CDR3 sequence: CASSYRDNSYNEQFF. Here the CDR3 DNA reads TGTGCCAGCAGCTACCGGGACAACTCCTACAATGAGCAGTTCTTC. The chain has TRBV7-2 and TRBJ2-1; D is possibly TRBD1 (6 bases). The CDR3 contains 15 residues. Germline CDR1 reads SGHTA; CDR2 reads FQGNSA. Trimming took off 4 bases at V and 0 bases at J, with 10 bases between the two ends.

Points on this clonotype: A much larger clone differs from this one at a single base, so this may be a read error. The chain has TRBV10-3 and TRBJ2-7; TRBD1 might be the D (6 bases). The germline gives CDR1 ENHRY, CDR2 SYGVKD. There are 14 residues in the CDR3. CDR3 bases: TGTGCCGTCAGTGACCCCCAGGGGAACTACGAGCAGTACTTC. It is translated as CAVSDPQGNYEQYF.